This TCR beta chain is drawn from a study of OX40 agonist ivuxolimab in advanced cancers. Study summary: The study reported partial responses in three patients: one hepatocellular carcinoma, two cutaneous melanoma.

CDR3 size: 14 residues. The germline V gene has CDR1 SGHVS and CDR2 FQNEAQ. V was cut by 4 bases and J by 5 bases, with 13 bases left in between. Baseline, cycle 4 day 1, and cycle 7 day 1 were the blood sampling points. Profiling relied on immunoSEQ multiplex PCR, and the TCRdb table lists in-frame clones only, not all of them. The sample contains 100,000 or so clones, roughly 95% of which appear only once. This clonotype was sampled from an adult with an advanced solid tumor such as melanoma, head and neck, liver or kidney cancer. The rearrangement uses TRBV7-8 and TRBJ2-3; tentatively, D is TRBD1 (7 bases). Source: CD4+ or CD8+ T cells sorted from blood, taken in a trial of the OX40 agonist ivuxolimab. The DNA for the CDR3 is TGTGCCAGCAGCTGGAGACAGGGAGGAGATACGCAGTATTTT. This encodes CASSWRQGGDTQYF.